This TCR beta chain was sequenced for a study of siplizumab effects on memory and regulatory T cells. Study results and caveats: Naive T cells appeared more varied than memory cells and looked like key alloresponse contributors. Unstimulated subsets were the mapping target of only a minor fraction of alloreactive clones.

Approximately 10^5 TCR templates underwent assay in every sample. Libraries were prepared by immunoSEQ multiplex PCR; TCRdb keeps only in-frame clonotypes and omits some of them. Of 80,000 to 95,000 clones in the sample, more than 85% were seen once. Turning to this clone: Its target is not known.

From germline, CDR1 is SGDLS and CDR2 YYNGEE. The CDR3 consists of 13 residues. Trimming cost V 0 bases and J 11 bases, with 13 bases left between them. This clonotype was obtained from a human donor in good health. Sequenced sample: CD8+ T cells sorted from blood. The chain joins TRBV9 to TRBJ2-3; no firm D call. CDR3 region: CASSVGSDFGQYF. DNA of the CDR3: TGTGCCAGCAGCGTAGGATCAGATTTTGGGCAGTATTTT.